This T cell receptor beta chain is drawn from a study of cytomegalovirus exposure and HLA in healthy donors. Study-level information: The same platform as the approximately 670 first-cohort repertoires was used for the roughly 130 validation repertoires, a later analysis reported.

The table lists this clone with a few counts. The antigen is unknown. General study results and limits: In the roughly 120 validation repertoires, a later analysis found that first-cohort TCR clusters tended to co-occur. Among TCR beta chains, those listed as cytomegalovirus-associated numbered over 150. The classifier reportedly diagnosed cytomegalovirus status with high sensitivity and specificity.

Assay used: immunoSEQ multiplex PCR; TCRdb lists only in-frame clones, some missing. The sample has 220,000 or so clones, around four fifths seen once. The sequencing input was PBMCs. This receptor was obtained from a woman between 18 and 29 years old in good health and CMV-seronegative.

The CDR3 here is CASRPEQGWYGYTF. As DNA, the CDR3 is TGTGCCAGCAGACCCGAACAGGGGTGGTATGGCTACACCTTC. The chain joins TRBV6-5 to TRBJ1-2; TRBD1 aligns across 7 bases. The ends lost 6 bases at V and 5 bases at J; junction bases unmatched: 9. Per the germline V gene, CDR1 is MNHEY and CDR2 is SVGAGI. The CDR3 loop spans 14 amino acids.